This TCR beta chain emerged from a study of PD-1 blockade in classical Hodgkin lymphoma (dated by TCRdb to the early 2020s). About the study as a whole: To define a peripheral blood immune signature of response to PD-1 blockade in classical Hodgkin lymphoma, the study combined TCR beta sequencing with CyTOF.

Study-wide findings and limitations: Baseline TCR diversity was reported to be lower in newly diagnosed patients than in healthy donors, and even lower in relapsed/refractory patients. The study covered only a single clinical trial cohort, and the causes of the repertoire differences, possibly disease activity or prior therapy, were still not defined.

Remarks on this clone: The antigen it binds to is not known. Base qualities are not at hand, and no much larger clone is one base apart.

The Qiagen DNeasy kit was used to extract genomic DNA both from unsorted PBMCs and from the negatively selected CD4+ and CD8+ fractions. TCR beta CDR3 regions were amplified by immunoSEQ multiplex PCR using primers annealing to V and J segments. Amplification bias was minimized using a synthetic immune receptor repertoire, and residual bias was removed computationally after sequencing. The authors' analysis ran thus. Repertoire diversity was quantified as the Shannon entropy index using custom Python scripts. The unsorted, CD4+ and CD8+ repertoires were each analyzed separately, with the exception of combined analyses, where CD4+ and CD8+ sequences were merged in silico. TCRdb took over this immuneACCESS table, retaining in-frame rearrangements with V and J assigned. Such tables are incomplete; in checked studies, under half of the missing clones stem from an unresolved V gene, and the remainder is unexplained. The V and J calls and the clone size are those of that table, but D and trimming were determined from the DNA. The sample table contains tens of thousands of clones; only one count was recorded for approximately 91% of them. Around 5.1% of the sample rests with the top ten.

In the germline V gene, CDR1 corresponds to SGDLS and CDR2 to YYNGEE. The CDR3 numbers 15 residues from cysteine through phenylalanine. Just the 45-base CDR3 DNA is kept, in frame starting at base 1. Germline trimming: 0 bases from V, 5 bases from J; junction bases outside gene matches: 4. The sample's time point label is to be understood as: newly diagnosed, previously untreated cHL patient sample. As a comparison group for the relapsed/refractory trial patients, PBMCs from patients with newly diagnosed, previously untreated classical Hodgkin lymphoma were sequenced. Peripheral blood was collected in 8 mL Vacutainer Cell Preparation Tubes, from which PBMCs were isolated by centrifugation and then cryopreserved.

Recombination connected TRBV9 to TRBJ2-1; 8 junctional bases match TRBD2. The TCR comes from a human donor with classical Hodgkin lymphoma. Sequences were obtained from peripheral blood mononuclear cells (PBMCs). The CDR3 in this case is CASSVVTSGNNEQFF. The DNA sequence is given as TGTGCCAGCAGCGTAGTTACTAGCGGAAACAATGAGCAGTTCTTC.